A single sample gave rise to the 5 T cell receptor beta chains below, sequenced in a study of cytomegalovirus exposure and HLA in healthy donors. The table came from immunoSEQ multiplex PCR; TCRdb's copy has only in-frame clones and leaves some out. Here the sample spans 56,000 or so clones, 90% to 95% being singletons. What was sequenced was PBMCs. All receptors derive from a woman under 30 in good health and CMV-seropositive.

This clone appeared once. The chain links TRBV7-9 to TRBJ1-2; a possible D gene is TRBD1 (5 bases). Trimming pared 2 bases from V and 0 bases from J, leaving 7 bases between. In germline, CDR1 is SEHNR, CDR2 FQNEAQ (reference sequence). The CDR3 runs 14 residues. CDR3 DNA sequence: TGTGCCAGCAGCTTAAAAGGGGCTAACTATGGCTACACCTTC. This sequence encodes CASSLKGANYGYTF.

The CDR3 DNA reads TGCGCCAGCAGCCACATCAGGGGAAGGGGCACAGATACGCAGTATTTT. Translated: CASSHIRGRGTDTQYF. The rearrangement joins TRBV4-1 to TRBJ2-3; the D gene is possibly TRBD1 (6 bases). This CDR3 region has 16 residues. Deletions cut 3 bases from V and 1 base from J, with 14 bases between. In germline, CDR1 is MGHRA, CDR2 YSYEKL.

This clone was picked up one time. J is TRBJ2-1 and V is TRBV5-1; TRBD2 matches at 8 bases. The CDR3 spans 19 residues. Germline V gene data show CDR1 as SGHRS and CDR2 as YFSETQ. V was clipped by 0 bases and J by 6 bases; unmatched bases: 17. The CDR3 DNA is TGCGCCAGCAGCTTGGCCGTATCCTCGGGGGGGGATCGAGGCAATGAGCAGTTCTTC. This encodes CASSLAVSSGGDRGNEQFF.

The rearrangement joins TRBV19 to TRBJ2-1; TRBD2 agrees at 11 bases. V gave up 3 bases and J gave up 1 base; unmatched junction bases: 8. CDR3 length: 18 amino acids. The germline V gene encodes CDR1 LNHDA and CDR2 SQIVND (reference sequence). CDR3: CASSITSGGQRSYNEQFF. The CDR3 coding sequence is TGTGCCAGTAGTATTACTAGCGGGGGCCAGCGGTCCTACAATGAGCAGTTCTTC.

The rearrangement joins TRBV27 to TRBJ2-7; perhaps TRBD1 as D (5 bases). Trimming took off 2 bases at V and 2 bases at J, with 10 bases between the two ends. Germline CDR1 MNHEY, CDR2 SMNVEV (reference sequence). The CDR3 totals 14 residues. CDR3 nucleotides: TGTGCCAGCAGTTTAAGCAGGGCCACCTACGAGCAGTACTTC. Translation: CASSLSRATYEQYF.